One T cell receptor (beta chain) is described in this entry. Its target is not known. This record belongs to a study of blood T cells in healthy people across ages. About the study: Template switching recovered approximately one barcoded beta molecule for every two T cells. The study, taken as a whole, reports: Across the age range, TCR beta diversity per million T cells fell in a roughly linear way. Comparison with aged donors showed that long-lived donors had more naive CD4+ cells and higher diversity. One million T cells yielded diversity estimates that were considered underestimates.

Germline CDR1 and CDR2: SGHNT and YYREEE (reference sequence). The CDR3 loop spans 14 amino acids. Trimming removed 6 bases from V and 3 bases from J, with 15 bases in between. For the second PCR, which ran for roughly 6 to 12 cycles, a sample-barcoded 5' primer and a J-beta primer mix were used. Each CDR3 protein gets one entry after TCRdb re-called the 5' RACE reads with MiXCR. The data show roughly 1,500,000 distinct CDR3 sequences, almost 35% seen once. The sequenced sample was blood. V usage is TRBV5-4 and J usage is TRBJ1-2; no definite D call. The receptor comes from a woman aged 30 to 39 in good health. In DNA form, the CDR3 reads TGTGCCAGCACCCTCACCGCCGAGGACTATGGCTACACCTTC. Residues: CASTLTAEDYGYTF.